Described below is a single T cell receptor beta chain sequence and its context. Its matching antigen is unknown. CD4+CD45RO+CD25- cells were isolated as memory CD4+ T cells. The CDR3 extends over 16 amino acids. In germline, CDR1 is SGHRS, CDR2 YFSETQ. Losses at the gene ends were 3 bases for V and 7 bases for J; bases not matched to a gene: 5. After constant-region reverse-primer amplification, full-length variable regions underwent semi-nested PCR with Nested Universal Primer A. TCRdb called the 5' RACE reads again in MiXCR, with one record for every CDR3 protein. This sample carries 8,400 or so distinct CDR3 sequences, less than 65% of them seen once, and the ten largest clones take approximately 6.2%. Study-level results: The larger-cohort validation was restricted to a single TCR beta V-J rearrangement rather than whole repertoires. Tumor memory CD4+ T cell TCR gene usage was found to cluster with blood and lymph node memory CD4+ cells and with lymph node naive CD4+ cells.

The clonotype was recovered from a female donor with breast cancer. The genes are TRBV5-1 and TRBJ2-2; 14 bases agree with TRBD2. The sequencing input was tumor-infiltrating memory CD4+ T cells sorted from the breast tumor. Subset defined: memory CD4+ T cells, CD4+CD45RO+CD25-. In DNA form, the CDR3 reads TGCGCCAGCAGCTCTCCGGGACTAGCGGGAGTCGGGGAGCTGTTTTTT. Translation: CASSSPGLAGVGELFF.